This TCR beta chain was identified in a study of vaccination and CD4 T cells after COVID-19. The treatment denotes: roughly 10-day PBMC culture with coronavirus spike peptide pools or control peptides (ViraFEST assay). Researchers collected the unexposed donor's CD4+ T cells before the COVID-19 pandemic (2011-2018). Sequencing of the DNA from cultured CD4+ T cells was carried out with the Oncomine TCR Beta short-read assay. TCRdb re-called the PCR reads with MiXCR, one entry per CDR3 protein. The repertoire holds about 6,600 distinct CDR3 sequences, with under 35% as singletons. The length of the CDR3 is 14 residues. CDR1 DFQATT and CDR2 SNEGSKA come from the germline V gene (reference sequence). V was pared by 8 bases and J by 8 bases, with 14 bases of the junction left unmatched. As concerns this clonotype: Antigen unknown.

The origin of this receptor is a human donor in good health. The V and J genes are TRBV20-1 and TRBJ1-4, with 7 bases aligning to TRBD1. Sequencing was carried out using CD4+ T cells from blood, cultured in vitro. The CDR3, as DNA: TGCAGTTGCCGAGGGCAGGGGGATAGGGAAAAACTGTTTTTT. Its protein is CSCRGQGDREKLFF.